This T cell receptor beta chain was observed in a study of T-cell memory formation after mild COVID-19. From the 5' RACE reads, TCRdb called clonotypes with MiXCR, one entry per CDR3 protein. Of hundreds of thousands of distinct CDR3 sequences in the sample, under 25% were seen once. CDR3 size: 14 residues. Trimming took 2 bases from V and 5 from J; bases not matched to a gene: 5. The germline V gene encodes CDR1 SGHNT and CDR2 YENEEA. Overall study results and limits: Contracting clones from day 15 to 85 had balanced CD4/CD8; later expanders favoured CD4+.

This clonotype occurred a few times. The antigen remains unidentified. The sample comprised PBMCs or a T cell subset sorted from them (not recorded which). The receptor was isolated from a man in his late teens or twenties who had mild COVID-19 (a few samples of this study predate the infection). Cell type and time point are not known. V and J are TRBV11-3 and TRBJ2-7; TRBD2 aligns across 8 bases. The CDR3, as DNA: TGTGCCAGCAGCTTAAGCGGGGGAAACGACGAGCAGTACTTC. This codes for CASSLSGGNDEQYF.